The following is a T cell receptor beta chain sequence with its context. What it binds is not known. These data belong to a study of T-cell reconstitution after alpha-beta-depleted transplantation in children. Whole-study findings and limits: Recipient T cells and thymic progenitors that survived were the source of the high TCRbeta diversity seen at day 60 in some patients. Newly produced T cells mostly accounted for T-cell counts and diversity one year post-transplant. Expanded graft clones, several hundred of them, were reportedly the source of alpha-beta T cells about two months after transplant.

During its preparation, the TCRbeta library received unique molecular identifiers. TCRdb reprocessed the PCR reads via MiXCR and lists one record per CDR3 protein. The data hold 610,000 or so distinct CDR3 sequences, with over 25% observed a single time. Germline CDR1 is SEHNR and CDR2 is FQNEAQ (reference sequence). This CDR3 is built from 14 residues. J lost 5 bases, V lost 3 bases, and 6 bases had no gene match. Here the sequenced sample was PBMCs, taken before TCRalphabeta/CD19-depleted stem cell transplant. The chain recombines TRBV7-9 with TRBJ2-5; TRBD2 matches at 7 bases. The TCR was taken from a boy younger than two with Wiskott-Aldrich syndrome, due to receive a stem cell transplant. CDR3 sequence: CASSFAGVYETQYF. DNA for the CDR3: TGTGCCAGCAGCTTCGCGGGAGTGTATGAGACCCAGTACTTC.